This entry is about one T cell receptor (beta chain). The antigen is undetermined. The data are from a study of T cell responses to AZD1222 COVID-19 vaccine. Points from the study as a whole: Spike-specific TCR breadth and depth were elevated following two AZD1222 doses. Possibly, clonal diversity was underestimated; donors were largely white British and included more females.

CDR3 length: 17 residues. Trimming pared 4 bases from V and 0 bases from J, leaving 16 bases between. The germline gives CDR1 LGHDT, CDR2 YNNKEL (reference sequence). The protocol was immunoSEQ multiplex PCR, while the TCRdb copy is restricted to in-frame clones and leaves out a portion. This table has under 200,000 clones, roughly 94% appearing once. This chain joins TRBV3-1 (or the pseudogene TRBV3-2) and TRBJ2-1; D possibly corresponds to TRBD2 (6 bases). This sequence was found in an adult in good health. The sequences come from peripheral blood, collected on day 0 of AZD1222 vaccination. The CDR3 loop is CASSLRRDSSSYNEQFF. For the CDR3, the DNA is TGTGCCAGCAGCCTGCGCCGGGACTCGAGCTCCTACAATGAGCAGTTCTTC.